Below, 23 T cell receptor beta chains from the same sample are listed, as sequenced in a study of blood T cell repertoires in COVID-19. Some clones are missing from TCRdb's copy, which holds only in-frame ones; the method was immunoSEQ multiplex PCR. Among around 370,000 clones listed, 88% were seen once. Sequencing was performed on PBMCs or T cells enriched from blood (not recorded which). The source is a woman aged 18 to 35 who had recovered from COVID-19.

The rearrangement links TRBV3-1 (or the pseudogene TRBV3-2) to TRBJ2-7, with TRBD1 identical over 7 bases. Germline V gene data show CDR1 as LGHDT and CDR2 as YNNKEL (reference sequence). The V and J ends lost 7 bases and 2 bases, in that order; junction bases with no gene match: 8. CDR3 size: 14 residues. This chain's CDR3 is CASTKNQGAYEQYF. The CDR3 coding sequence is TGTGCCAGCACCAAGAATCAGGGGGCCTACGAGCAGTACTTC.

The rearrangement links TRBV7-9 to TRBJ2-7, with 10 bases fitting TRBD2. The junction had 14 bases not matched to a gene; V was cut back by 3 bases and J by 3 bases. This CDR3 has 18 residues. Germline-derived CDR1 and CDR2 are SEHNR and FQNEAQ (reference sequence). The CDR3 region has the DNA TGTGCCAGCAGCTTCGGAAGTAGCGGGGGGCGTAAGGACTACGAGCAGTACTTC. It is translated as CASSFGSSGGRKDYEQYF.

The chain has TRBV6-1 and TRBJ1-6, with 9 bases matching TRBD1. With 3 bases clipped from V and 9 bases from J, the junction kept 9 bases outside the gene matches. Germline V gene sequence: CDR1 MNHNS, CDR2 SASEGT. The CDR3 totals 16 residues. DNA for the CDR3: TGTGCCAGCAGTGAGGAATCGGGACAGGGCGTTTCACCCCTCCACTTT. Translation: CASSEESGQGVSPLHF.

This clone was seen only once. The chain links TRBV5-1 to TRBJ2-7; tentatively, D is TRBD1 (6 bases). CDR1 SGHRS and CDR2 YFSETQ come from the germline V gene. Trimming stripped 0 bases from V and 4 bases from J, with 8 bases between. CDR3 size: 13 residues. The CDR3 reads CASSLVQGYEQYF. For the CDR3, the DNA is TGCGCCAGCAGCTTGGTCCAGGGGTACGAGCAGTACTTC. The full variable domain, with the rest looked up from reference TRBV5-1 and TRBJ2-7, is KAGVTQTPRYLIKTRGQQVTLSCSPISGHRSVSWYQQTPGQGLQFLFEYFSETQRNKGNFPGRFSGRQFSNSRSEMNVSTLELGDSALYLCASSLVQGYEQYFGPGTRLTVT.

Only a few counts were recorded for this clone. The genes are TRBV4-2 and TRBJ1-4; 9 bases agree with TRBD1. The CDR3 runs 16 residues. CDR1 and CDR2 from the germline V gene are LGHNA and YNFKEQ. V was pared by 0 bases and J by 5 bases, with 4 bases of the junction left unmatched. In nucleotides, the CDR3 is TGTGCCAGCAGCCAAGATCCCGGGACAGGGAATGAAAAACTGTTTTTT. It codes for CASSQDPGTGNEKLFF.

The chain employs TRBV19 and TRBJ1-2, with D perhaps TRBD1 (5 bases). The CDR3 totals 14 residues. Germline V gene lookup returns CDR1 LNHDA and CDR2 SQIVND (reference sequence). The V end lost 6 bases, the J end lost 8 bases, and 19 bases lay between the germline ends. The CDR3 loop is CASSQGVFSYGYTF. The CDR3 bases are TGTGCCAGTAGCCAAGGGGTTTTTTCCTACGGCTACACCTTC. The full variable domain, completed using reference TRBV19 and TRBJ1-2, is DGGITQSPKYLFRKEGQNVTLSCEQNLNHDAMYWYRQDPGQGLRLIYYSQIVNDFQKGDIAEGYSVSREKKESFPLTVTSAQKNPTAFYLCASSQGVFSYGYTFGSGTRLTVV.

The CDR3 DNA reads as TGTGCCAGCAGCCAGATGCTCTCTGGAAACACCATATATTTT. Its protein is CASSQMLSGNTIYF. The rearrangement joins TRBV11-2 to TRBJ1-3; D not certain. Trimming stripped 5 bases from V and 0 bases from J, with 8 bases between. Per the germline V gene, CDR1 is SGHAT and CDR2 is FQNNGV. This CDR3 has 14 residues. The full variable domain, rest sourced from reference TRBV11-2 and TRBJ1-3, is EAGVAQSPRYKIIEKRQSVAFWCNPISGHATLYWYQQILGQGPKLLIQFQNNGVVDDSQLPKDRFSAERLKGVDSTLKIQPAKLEDSAVYLCASSQMLSGNTIYFGEGSWLTVV.

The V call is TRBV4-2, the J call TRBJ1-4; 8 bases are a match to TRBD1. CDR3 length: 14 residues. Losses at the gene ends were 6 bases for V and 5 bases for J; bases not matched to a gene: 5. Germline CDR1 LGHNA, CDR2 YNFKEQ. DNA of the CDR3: TGTGCCAGCAGTCGGACAGGGCAAAATGAAAAACTGTTTTTT. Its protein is CASSRTGQNEKLFF.

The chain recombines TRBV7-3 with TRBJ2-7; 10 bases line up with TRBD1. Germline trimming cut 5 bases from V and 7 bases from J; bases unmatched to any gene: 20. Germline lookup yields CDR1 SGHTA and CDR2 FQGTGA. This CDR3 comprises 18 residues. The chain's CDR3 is CASSRLPIGQGDHLEQYF. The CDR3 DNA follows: TGTGCCAGCAGCCGCCTGCCGATAGGACAGGGGGATCATCTTGAGCAGTACTTC.

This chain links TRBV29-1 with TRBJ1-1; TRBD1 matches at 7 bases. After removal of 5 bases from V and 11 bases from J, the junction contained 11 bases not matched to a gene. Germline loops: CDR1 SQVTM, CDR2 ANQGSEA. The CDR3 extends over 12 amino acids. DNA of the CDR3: TGCAGCGTTACCGACAGGGCGATAAAGGCTTTCTTT. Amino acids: CSVTDRAIKAFF.

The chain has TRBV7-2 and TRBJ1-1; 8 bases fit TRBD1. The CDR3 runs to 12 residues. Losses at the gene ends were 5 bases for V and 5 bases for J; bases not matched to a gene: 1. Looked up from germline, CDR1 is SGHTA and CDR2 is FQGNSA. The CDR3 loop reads CASSRQGTEAFF. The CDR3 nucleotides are TGTGCCAGCAGCCGACAGGGGACTGAAGCTTTCTTT.

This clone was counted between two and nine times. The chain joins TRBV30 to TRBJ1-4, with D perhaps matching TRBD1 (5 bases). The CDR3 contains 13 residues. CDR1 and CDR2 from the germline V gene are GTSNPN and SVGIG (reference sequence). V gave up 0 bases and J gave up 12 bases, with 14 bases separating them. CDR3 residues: CAWSVLQAGQLFF. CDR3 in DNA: TGTGCCTGGAGTGTCCTGCAGGCGGGGCAACTGTTTTTT.

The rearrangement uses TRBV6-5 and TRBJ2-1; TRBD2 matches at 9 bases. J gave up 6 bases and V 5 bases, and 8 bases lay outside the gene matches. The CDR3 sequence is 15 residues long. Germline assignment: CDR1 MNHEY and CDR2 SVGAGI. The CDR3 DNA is TGTGCCAGCAGTACCGGTGGTAGCGGGGGCAATGAGCAGTTCTTC. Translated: CASSTGGSGGNEQFF.

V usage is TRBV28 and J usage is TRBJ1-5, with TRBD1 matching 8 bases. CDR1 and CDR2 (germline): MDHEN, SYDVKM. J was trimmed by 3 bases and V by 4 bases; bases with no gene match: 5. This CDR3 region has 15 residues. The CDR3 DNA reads TGTGCCAGCAGTTCCCACAGGGGGAACAATCAGCCCCAGCATTTT. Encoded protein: CASSSHRGNNQPQHF.

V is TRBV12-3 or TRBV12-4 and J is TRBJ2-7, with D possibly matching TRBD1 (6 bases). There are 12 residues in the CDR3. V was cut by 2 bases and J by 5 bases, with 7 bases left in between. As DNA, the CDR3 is TGTGCCAGCAGTTTATACAGGGACGAGCAGTACTTC. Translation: CASSLYRDEQYF.

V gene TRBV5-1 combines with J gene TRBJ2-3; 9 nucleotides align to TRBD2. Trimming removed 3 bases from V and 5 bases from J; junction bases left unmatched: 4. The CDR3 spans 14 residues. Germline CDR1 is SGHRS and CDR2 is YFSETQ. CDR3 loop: CASSSSGGRDTQYF. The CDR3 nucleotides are TGCGCCAGCAGCTCGAGCGGGGGGCGAGATACGCAGTATTTT.

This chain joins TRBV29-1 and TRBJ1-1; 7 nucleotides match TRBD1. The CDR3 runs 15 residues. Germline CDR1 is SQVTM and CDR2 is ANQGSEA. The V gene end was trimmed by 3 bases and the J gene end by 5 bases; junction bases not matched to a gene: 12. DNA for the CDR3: TGCAGCGTTGATTGGGGGGCAGGGGGAAAGACTGAAGCTTTCTTT. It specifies CSVDWGAGGKTEAFF. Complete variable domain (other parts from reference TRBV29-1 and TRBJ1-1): SAVISQKPSRDICQRGTSLTIQCQVDSQVTMMFWYRQQPGQSLTLIATANQGSEATYESGFVIDKFPISRPNLTFSTLTVSNMSPEDSSIYLCSVDWGAGGKTEAFFGQGTRLTVV.

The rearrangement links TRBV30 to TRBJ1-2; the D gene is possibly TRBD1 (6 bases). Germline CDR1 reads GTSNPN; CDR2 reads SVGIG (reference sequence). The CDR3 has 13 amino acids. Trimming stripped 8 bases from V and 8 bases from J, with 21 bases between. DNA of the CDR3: TGTGCCCGAAGACAGGCCAAAAAGGGGGGCTACACCTTC. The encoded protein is CARRQAKKGGYTF.

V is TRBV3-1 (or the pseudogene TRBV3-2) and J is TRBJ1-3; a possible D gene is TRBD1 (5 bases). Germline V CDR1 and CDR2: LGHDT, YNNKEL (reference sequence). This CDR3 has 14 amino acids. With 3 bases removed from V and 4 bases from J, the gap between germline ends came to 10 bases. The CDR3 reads CASSQSSGGNTIYF. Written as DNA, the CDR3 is TGTGCCAGCAGCCAGTCCTCAGGGGGAAACACCATATATTTT.

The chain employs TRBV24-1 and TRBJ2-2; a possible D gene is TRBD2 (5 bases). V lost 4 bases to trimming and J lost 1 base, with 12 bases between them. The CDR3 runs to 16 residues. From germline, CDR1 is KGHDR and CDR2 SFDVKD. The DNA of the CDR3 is TGTGCCACCAGTGAGACTATCGGGCAGAACACCGGGGAGCTGTTTTTT. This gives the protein CATSETIGQNTGELFF.

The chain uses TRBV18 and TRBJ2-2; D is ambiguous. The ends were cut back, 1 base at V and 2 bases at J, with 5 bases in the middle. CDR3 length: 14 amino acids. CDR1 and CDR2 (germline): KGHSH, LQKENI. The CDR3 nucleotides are TGTGCCAGCTCACCACGAGGTAACACCGGGGAGCTGTTTTTT. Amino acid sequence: CASSPRGNTGELFF.

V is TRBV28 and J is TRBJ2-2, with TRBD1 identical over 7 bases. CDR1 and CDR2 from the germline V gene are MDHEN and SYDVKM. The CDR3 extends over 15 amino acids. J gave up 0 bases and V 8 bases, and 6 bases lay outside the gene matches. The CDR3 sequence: CASRLQGANTGELFF. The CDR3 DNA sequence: TGTGCCAGCCGACTTCAGGGGGCGAACACCGGGGAGCTGTTTTTT. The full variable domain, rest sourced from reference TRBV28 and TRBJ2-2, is DVKVTQSSRYLVKRTGEKVFLECVQDMDHENMFWYRQDPGLGLRLIYFSYDVKMKEKGDIPEGYSVSREKKERFSLILESASTNQTSMYLCASRLQGANTGELFFGEGSRLTVL.

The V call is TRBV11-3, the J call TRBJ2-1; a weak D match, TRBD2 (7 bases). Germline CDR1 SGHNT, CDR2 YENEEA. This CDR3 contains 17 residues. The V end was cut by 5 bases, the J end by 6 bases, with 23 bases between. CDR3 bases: TGTGCCAGCAGCCCCCCTGGGGGGGGGCTCAACGGCAATGAGCAGTTCTTC. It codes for CASSPPGGGLNGNEQFF.